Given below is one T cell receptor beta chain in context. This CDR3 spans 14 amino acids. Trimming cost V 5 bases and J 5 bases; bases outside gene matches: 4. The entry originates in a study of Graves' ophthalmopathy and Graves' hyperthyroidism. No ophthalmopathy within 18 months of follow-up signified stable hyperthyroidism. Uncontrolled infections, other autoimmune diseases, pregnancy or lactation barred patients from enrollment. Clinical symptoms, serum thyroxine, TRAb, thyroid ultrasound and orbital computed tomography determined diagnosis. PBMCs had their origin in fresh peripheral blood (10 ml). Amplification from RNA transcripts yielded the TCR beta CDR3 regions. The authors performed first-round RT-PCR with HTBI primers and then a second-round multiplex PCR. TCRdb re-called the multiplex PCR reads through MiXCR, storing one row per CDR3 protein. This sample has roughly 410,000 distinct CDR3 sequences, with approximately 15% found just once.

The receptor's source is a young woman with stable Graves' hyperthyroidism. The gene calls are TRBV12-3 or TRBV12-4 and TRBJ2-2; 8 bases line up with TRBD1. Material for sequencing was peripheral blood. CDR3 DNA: TGTGCCAGCAGTCGACAGGGGTGGACCGGGGAGCTGTTTTTT. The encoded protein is CASSRQGWTGELFF.